This entry features one TCR beta chain sequence. This clone has just one count. Its antigen remains unidentified. Per-base quality was not reported, and no clone a single base away is much larger than it. The record originates from a study of blood T cell repertoires in COVID-19 (dated by TCRdb to 2020 to 2022). For the wider study: Samples covering the acute and convalescent phases of COVID-19 were provided by collaborators in the United States, Italy and Spain. The prospective study material was composed of cDNA or gDNA derived from T cells, B-cell-depleted T cells, or PBMCs. Subjects who had been exposed to COVID-19, were actively infected with it, or had recovered from it provided the deeply sampled blood TCRbeta repertoires that made up the dataset. The repertoires were released in a freely available public database meant as a resource for research on the immune response to SARS-CoV-2. The samples were drawn from the first 160 participants of the ongoing ImmuneRACE study and from 950 to 1,500 subjects provided by 6 global collaborators. A de-identified subject ID, COVID-19 status, age in years and sex were almost always included in the sample metadata. HLA class I and class II types, where available, came from metadata supplied by the sample provider rather than from assay-based typing. Broader findings and caveats from the paper: How much clinical and demographic metadata was included differed by source and by participant, and the metadata was provided uncurated.

TCRbeta CDR3 regions were amplified from genomic DNA by means of the immunoSEQ Assay, a bias-controlled multiplex PCR. In the authors' own workflow: The number of nucleated cells in each sample was estimated by amplification of reference gene primers within the assay. To quantify the absolute abundance of each unique TCRbeta CDR3 rearrangement, sequence reads were collapsed and filtered. For each sample, productive Simpson clonality was calculated by taking the square root of Simpson's diversity index across productive rearrangements. Drawn from immuneACCESS, this table holds only the in-frame rearrangements with V and J called that TCRdb kept. Clones are partly lost; checked studies trace under half to an unresolved V gene and leave the rest unexplained. V, J and clone size derive from that table, while D and trimming were established from the DNA sequence. This sample is represented by over 250,000 clones; about 89% of them were singletons. The ten largest clones represent 2% to 2.5% of the sample.

Collaborating institutions collected whole blood in K2EDTA tubes following their own protocols. For TCRbeta analysis, collaborators shipped samples in one of three forms: frozen whole blood, isolated PBMCs, or DNA extracted from either of those sample types. The germline V gene (reference sequence) supplies CDR1 LNHDA and CDR2 SQIVND. The CDR3 spans 13 residues, from the cysteine through the phenylalanine. Of the read, only the CDR3 DNA is kept; its 39 bases are in frame from base 1. Trimming takes 6 bases from V and 7 bases from J, and the germline ends sit 10 bases apart. The chain joins TRBV19 to TRBJ1-6; a tentative D match to TRBD1 spans 6 bases. This TCR was recovered from a woman in her fifties or sixties with acute or convalescent COVID-19. The sample comprised peripheral blood. The CDR3 is CASSQDRNSPLHF. The base sequence is TGTGCCAGTAGCCAGGACAGAAATTCACCCCTCCACTTT. The entire variable domain, with the stretches around the CDR3 drawn from the reference TRBV19 and TRBJ1-6 proteins, is DGGITQSPKYLFRKEGQNVTLSCEQNLNHDAMYWYRQDPGQGLRLIYYSQIVNDFQKGDIAEGYSVSREKKESFPLTVTSAQKNPTAFYLCASSQDRNSPLHFGNGTRLTVT.